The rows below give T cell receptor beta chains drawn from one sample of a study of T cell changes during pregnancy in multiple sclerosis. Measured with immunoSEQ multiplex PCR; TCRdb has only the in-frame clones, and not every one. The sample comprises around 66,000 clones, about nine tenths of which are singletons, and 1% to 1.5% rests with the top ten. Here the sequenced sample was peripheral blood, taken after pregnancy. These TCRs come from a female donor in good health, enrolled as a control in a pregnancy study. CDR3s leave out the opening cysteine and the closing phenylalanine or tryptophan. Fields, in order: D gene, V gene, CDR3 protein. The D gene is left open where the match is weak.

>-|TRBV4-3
ASSQDAGENEQF
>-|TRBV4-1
ASSQVLAGALKNTGELF
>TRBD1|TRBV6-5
ASSSTGDGSSPLH
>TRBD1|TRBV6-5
ASSLRGLGEQY
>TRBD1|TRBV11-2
ASSSQGAYGYT
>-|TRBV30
AWTVVPATEAF
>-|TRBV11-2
ASSPTQGIFETQY
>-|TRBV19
ASSRLQVLDPNGYT
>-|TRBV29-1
SVDISYNEQF
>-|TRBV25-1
ASSDSDHPQH
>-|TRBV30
AWSVLWTDSYNEQF
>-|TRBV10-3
AIRIAGNTIY
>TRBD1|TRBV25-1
ASSGIRDRGAYGYT
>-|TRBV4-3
ASSQGHSGAGYT
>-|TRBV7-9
ASSPGAGSDGYT
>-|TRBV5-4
ASSLEGSRRLEQY
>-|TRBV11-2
ASSLDRFAGRGKLF
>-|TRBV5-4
ASRPSSYNEQF
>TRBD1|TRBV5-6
ASSPDRHYEQY
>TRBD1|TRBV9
ASSVETGLDSPLH
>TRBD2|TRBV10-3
AISAGGPRETQY
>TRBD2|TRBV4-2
ASSPLADSYNEQF
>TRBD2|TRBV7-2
ASSFTSGVRETQY
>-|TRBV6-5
ASSYSTGNGYEQY
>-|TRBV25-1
ASSGPSSGQY
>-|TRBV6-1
ASSGPDPQPQH
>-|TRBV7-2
ASNLGGISNQPQH
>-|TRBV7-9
ASSLVLGRNRYEQY
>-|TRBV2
ASSRQVINYGYT
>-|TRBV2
ASSSQGIRNTEAF
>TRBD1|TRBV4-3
ASSQEAGTGSYEQY
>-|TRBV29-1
SVRHSSYNEQF
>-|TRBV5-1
ASSSQGSYEQY
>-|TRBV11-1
ASKPKKYRAMNTEAF
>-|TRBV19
ATQATYHYEQY
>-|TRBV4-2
ASSQEIRDETQY
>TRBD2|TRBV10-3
AISESIGEGPVYEQY
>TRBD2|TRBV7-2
ASSTPLAGVFTDTQY
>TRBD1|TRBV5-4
ASSQGQASSYNSPLH
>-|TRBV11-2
ASSLPSAARMNTGELF
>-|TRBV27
ASSDDRNYGYT
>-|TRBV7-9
ASSPETRDTDEQY